This T cell receptor (beta chain) was observed in a study of T cells in Graves' hyperthyroidism and ophthalmopathy. Study findings and constraints: The majority of expanded thyroid clonotypes above 0.001 also appeared in blood.

This CDR3 is 14 amino acids long. V was shortened by 2 bases and J by 6 bases, with 15 bases between the two germline ends. Germline-derived CDR1 and CDR2 are SGDLS and YYNGEE. As to this clonotype: Its antigen is currently unknown.

Using RNA transcripts as the source, TCR beta CDR3 regions were amplified. TCR CDR3 underwent first-round RT-PCR with the HTBI primer set. TCRdb reanalysed the multiplex PCR reads using MiXCR and keeps one entry per CDR3 protein. Among 610,000 or so distinct CDR3 sequences listed, around 45% were seen once. Stable Graves' hyperthyroidism meant no ophthalmopathy progression within 18 months. The chain recombines TRBV9 with TRBJ2-7, with TRBD1 as a possible D gene (5 bases). Source material: peripheral blood or thyroid tissue (not recorded which). The TCR comes from a young woman with Graves' hyperthyroidism. This chain's CDR3 is CASSVFREGSEQYF. In DNA, the CDR3 is TGTGCCAGCAGCGTGTTCAGGGAAGGATCCGAGCAGTACTTC.